These 16 T cell receptor beta chains were all obtained from the same sample, sequenced in a study of blood T cell repertoires in COVID-19. This table comes from immunoSEQ multiplex PCR, and its TCRdb copy is limited to in-frame clones, with some not included. Among 100,000 to 120,000 clones, about 80% were seen once, and the ten largest hold less than 4%. Sample: peripheral blood. These receptors were obtained from a woman of 80 years or more with acute or convalescent COVID-19.

The count of this clone is one. The chain carries TRBV9 and TRBJ2-2; 8 nucleotides align to TRBD2. Germline trimming cut 3 bases from V and 0 bases from J; bases unmatched to any gene: 1. This CDR3 comprises 15 residues. Germline values: CDR1 SGDLS, CDR2 YYNGEE. The CDR3 loop is CASSEGLANTGELFF. The CDR3 bases are TGTGCCAGCAGCGAGGGACTAGCGAACACCGGGGAGCTGTTTTTT.

This sequence joins TRBV7-9 and TRBJ2-3, with 13 bases identical to TRBD2. V shed 5 bases and J 7 bases; nucleotides not matched to a gene: 3. CDR3 length: 14 residues. Germline-derived CDR1 and CDR2 are SEHNR and FQNEAQ (reference sequence). This CDR3 reads CASSTSGGAHTQYF. Here the CDR3 DNA reads TGTGCCAGCAGCACTAGCGGGGGGGCACATACGCAGTATTTT.

This clone was counted at least ten times. The sample has other DNA sequences that encode this CDR3 too. The chain carries TRBV30 and TRBJ1-5; D remains ambiguous. The CDR3 consists of 13 residues. Germline loops: CDR1 GTSNPN, CDR2 SVGIG (reference sequence). Trimming cost V 0 bases and J 1 base, with 4 bases left between them. The CDR3 reads CAWSVESNQPQHF. The CDR3 bases are TGTGCCTGGAGTGTTGAGAGCAATCAGCCCCAGCATTTT.

This rearrangement joins TRBV28 to TRBJ1-5, with D hard to call. V was clipped by 6 bases and J by 2 bases, with 5 bases between them. This CDR3 spans 12 amino acids. The V gene's germline CDR1 is MDHEN and CDR2 SYDVKM. The CDR3 spells CASRARNQPQHF. CDR3 DNA: TGTGCCAGCAGGGCCCGCAATCAGCCCCAGCATTTT.

The chain combines TRBV18 with TRBJ2-7, with 12 bases fitting TRBD2. CDR1 is KGHSH, CDR2 LQKENI, per germline. The CDR3 sequence is 15 residues long. Germline trimming cut 6 bases from V and 7 bases from J; bases unmatched to any gene: 10. Here the CDR3 DNA reads TGTGCCAGCTCCCCCAGACTAGCGGGAGTGTGGGAGCAGTACTTC. Translation: CASSPRLAGVWEQYF.

This sequence joins TRBV7-8 and TRBJ1-2; 7 bases fit TRBD1. V was clipped by 5 bases and J by 3 bases; unmatched bases: 9. Per the germline V gene, CDR1 is SGHVS and CDR2 is FQNEAQ. The CDR3 is 15 residues long. The CDR3 nucleotides are TGTGCCAGCAGCCCTAGGGACAGCACCTACTATGGCTACACCTTC. Encoded protein: CASSPRDSTYYGYTF. The full variable domain, with the rest looked up from reference TRBV7-8 and TRBJ1-2, is GAGVSQSPRYKVAKRGQDVALRCDPISGHVSLFWYQQALGQGPEFLTYFQNEAQLDKSGLPSDRFFAERPEGSVSTLKIQRTQQEDSAVYLCASSPRDSTYYGYTFGSGTRLTVV.

This chain uses TRBV28 with TRBJ2-7; possible D gene TRBD1, 7 bases. Looked up from germline, CDR1 is MDHEN and CDR2 is SYDVKM. This CDR3 has 13 amino acids. Trimming pared 6 bases from V and 2 bases from J, leaving 11 bases between. This CDR3 is CASRPGGPYEQYF. The DNA for the CDR3 is TGTGCCAGCAGACCAGGGGGGCCCTACGAGCAGTACTTC. Full variable domain (rest looked up from reference TRBV28 and TRBJ2-7): DVKVTQSSRYLVKRTGEKVFLECVQDMDHENMFWYRQDPGLGLRLIYFSYDVKMKEKGDIPEGYSVSREKKERFSLILESASTNQTSMYLCASRPGGPYEQYFGPGTRLTVT.

In the case of this clone: This sample also contains other DNA sequences that code for the same CDR3. CDR3: CASSPPVTSGTDTQYF. The CDR3 DNA follows: TGTGCCAGCTCACCACCGGTAACTAGCGGCACAGATACGCAGTATTTT. The V call is TRBV18, the J call TRBJ2-3, with TRBD2 matching 7 bases. CDR3 length: 16 amino acids. The trim removed 0 bases at V and 1 base at J, leaving 4 bases unmatched. Germline assignment: CDR1 KGHSH and CDR2 LQKENI.

The CDR3 here is CASSFRDSNNSPLHF. In DNA form, the CDR3 reads TGCGCCAGCAGCTTTAGGGACAGCAATAATTCACCCCTCCACTTT. The chain recombines TRBV5-1 with TRBJ1-6, with TRBD1 matching over 7 bases. The germline V gene encodes CDR1 SGHRS and CDR2 YFSETQ. This CDR3 contains 15 residues. V lost 2 bases to trimming and J lost 5 bases; unmatched junction nucleotides: 4.

This chain uses TRBV19 with TRBJ1-2; D remains ambiguous. The CDR3 is 15 amino acids. The V and J ends lost 2 bases and 0 bases respectively, with 10 bases between them. Germline V gene sequence: CDR1 LNHDA, CDR2 SQIVND (reference sequence). The CDR3 coding sequence is TGTGCCAGTAGTATAAAGGCAGACACTAACTATGGCTACACCTTC. The encoded protein is CASSIKADTNYGYTF.

The V and J genes are TRBV3-1 (or the pseudogene TRBV3-2) and TRBJ2-7, with 7 bases identical to TRBD2. The CDR3 spans 12 residues. CDR1 and CDR2 (germline): LGHDT, YNNKEL (reference sequence). The V segment lost 8 bases and the J segment 5 bases; nucleotides outside the gene matches: 6. The CDR3 coding sequence is TGTGCCAGCGGTGGGAGGGCCCACGAGCAGTACTTC. Residues: CASGGRAHEQYF.

The count of this clone is one. This CDR3 reads CASSFSGGIQETQYF. The CDR3 nucleotides read TGTGCCAGCAGCTTTAGCGGGGGGATCCAAGAGACCCAGTACTTC. This chain joins TRBV7-8 and TRBJ2-5; 10 bases are a match to TRBD2. The CDR3 is 15 amino acids. J lost 1 base, V lost 3 bases, and 2 bases had no gene match. Germline V CDR1 and CDR2: SGHVS, FQNEAQ.

The chain couples TRBV12-3 or TRBV12-4 to TRBJ2-1; no definite D call. The V gene lost 5 bases and the J gene lost 3 bases, with 8 bases spanning the gap. The CDR3 sequence is 13 residues long. CDR3 sequence: CASSPSLYNEQFF. CDR3 in DNA: TGTGCCAGCAGTCCCTCCCTCTACAATGAGCAGTTCTTC.

The CDR3 bases are TGTGCCAGCAGGTGGTTGATAGCTACACCTTCCGACAATGAGCAGTTCTTC. It yields the protein CASRWLIATPSDNEQFF. The chain recombines TRBV21-1 with TRBJ2-1; the table's D gene call, TRBD2, was not cross checked with the DNA. TRBV21-1 has pseudogene status. The CDR3 has 17 amino acids.

This clone was seen a handful of times. The chain links TRBV5-1 to TRBJ1-1, with 10 bases that match TRBD1. Germline V gene data show CDR1 as SGHRS and CDR2 as YFSETQ. Germline trimming cut 4 bases from V and 5 bases from J; bases unmatched to any gene: 2. This CDR3 region has 13 residues. CDR3 region: CASSTGQGTEAFF. The CDR3, as DNA: TGCGCCAGCAGCACGGGACAGGGGACTGAAGCTTTCTTT.

This sequence joins TRBV7-7 and TRBJ2-2, with TRBD2 identical over 9 bases. The germline V gene has CDR1 SSHAT and CDR2 FNYEAQ (reference sequence). The CDR3 spans 17 residues. V lost 5 bases to trimming and J lost 1 base; unmatched junction nucleotides: 8. The CDR3 region has the DNA TGTGCCAGCAGCAGACTGGGACTAGCAGTGAACACCGGGGAGCTGTTTTTT. It translates to CASSRLGLAVNTGELFF.